This T cell receptor (beta chain) emerged from a study of blood T cells in healthy people across ages. Study results and limitations: There were more naive CD4+ cells and higher diversity in long-lived donors than in aged donors.

They isolated at least 7 million PBMCs from each sample. Extraction of total RNA produced a minimum of 5.5 micrograms from each sample. A J-beta primer mix and a sample-barcoded 5' primer were used in a second PCR of roughly 6 to 11 cycles. The study obtained at least 2.5 million CDR3-containing paired-end reads from every sample. From the 5' RACE reads, TCRdb called clonotypes with MiXCR, one entry per CDR3 protein. Here the sample spans 1.5 million to 2 million distinct CDR3 sequences, 35% to 50% being singletons. The CDR3 spans 10 residues. On this clonotype itself: Its antigen is not identified.

The gene calls are TRBV21-1 and TRBJ1-2. TRBV21-1 is a documented pseudogene. The TCR sequence derives from a human donor in good health. The source material was blood. CDR3 protein: CATTSAGYTF. For the CDR3, the DNA is TGTGCCACCACGTCCGCTGGCTACACCTTC.